This TCR beta chain was identified during a study of blood T cell repertoires in COVID-19. Turning to the study itself: Sites across the United States, Italy and Spain contributed samples from acute and convalescent COVID-19. From T cells, B-cell-depleted T cells, or PBMCs came the material, which was cDNA or gDNA.

This CDR3 has 13 residues. J was trimmed by 8 bases and V by 2 bases; bases with no gene match: 5. The V gene's germline CDR1 is MNHNY and CDR2 SVGAGI (reference sequence). As originally analysed: Reference gene primer amplification yielded estimated nucleated cell counts. Using immunoSEQ multiplex PCR, the repertoire was profiled, and TCRdb retains in-frame clones only, with some absent. Clone size and V and J calls were adopted from that table, with D and trimming inferred from the DNA. The sample holds about 190,000 clones; 90% are singletons and the top ten take around 0.63%. The rearrangement joins TRBV6-6 to TRBJ1-2; 7 nucleotides agree with TRBD1. This sequence originates from a man in his fifties or sixties with acute or convalescent COVID-19. The source material was peripheral blood. CDR3 in amino acids: CASSYRQGLGYTF. Here the CDR3 DNA reads TGTGCCAGCAGTTACCGACAGGGATTAGGCTACACCTTC.